A single T cell receptor (beta chain) is shown here with its context. This record belongs to a study of blood T cell repertoires in COVID-19. About the research overall: Nucleic acid was either cDNA or gDNA, and it came from T cells, B-cell-depleted T cells, or PBMCs.

In the study's own analysis: Amplification of reference gene primers was used by the study to estimate nucleated cell counts. TCRdb's table, derived via immunoSEQ multiplex PCR, lists solely in-frame clones and lacks some. For V, J and clone size, that table is used; D and trimming come from the DNA. The data show about 71,000 clones, over 75% seen once. The CDR3 has 15 residues. V lost 4 bases, J lost 2 bases, and 12 bases lay in between. The germline gives CDR1 LGHNA, CDR2 YSLEER. This receptor was taken from a young woman with acute or convalescent COVID-19. The sequencing input was peripheral blood. The chain links TRBV4-3 to TRBJ1-3; D gene ambiguous. CDR3 coding DNA: TGCGCCAGCAGCCTACGAGTGAACCCTGGAAACACCATATATTTT. It is translated as CASSLRVNPGNTIYF.